The 3 T cell receptor beta chains below all came from one sample that was sequenced in a study of blood T cell repertoires in COVID-19 (dated by TCRdb to the early 2020s). Libraries were built with the immunoSEQ multiplex PCR assay. Drawn from immuneACCESS, this table holds only the in-frame rearrangements with V and J called that TCRdb kept. Clones are partly lost; checked studies trace under half to an unresolved V gene and leave the rest unexplained. In this sample the table shows hundreds of thousands of clones, 85% of which occur a single time. About 14% of the sample is in the top ten clones. Material: peripheral blood. These receptors were obtained from a human donor in a cohort sampled during active COVID-19.

DNA of the CDR3: TGTGCCAGCAGCGCGAGGAGCAATGAGCAGTTCTTC. This codes for CASSARSNEQFF. The chain couples TRBV11-2 to TRBJ2-1; unclear D gene. The CDR3 consists of 12 residues. V lost 5 bases and J lost 6, with 8 bases in between. The germline V gene encodes CDR1 SGHAT and CDR2 FQNNGV.

This sequence joins TRBV7-2 and TRBJ2-2; D remains ambiguous. V lost 1 base and J lost 8, with 8 bases in between. Germline V CDR1 and CDR2: SGHTA, FQGNSA. This CDR3 contains 13 residues. The CDR3 DNA sequence: TGTGCCAGCAGCTTAGTGATCGAGGGGGAGCTGTTTTTT. Translation: CASSLVIEGELFF.

The genes are TRBV9 and TRBJ2-2, with D possibly TRBD2 on 6 matching bases. The CDR3 contains 18 residues. Germline V gene sequence: CDR1 SGDLS, CDR2 YYNGEE. Deletions cut 0 bases from V and 4 bases from J, with 19 bases between. Written as DNA, the CDR3 is TGTGCCAGCAGCGTAGAAGTCTTAGGGGACTTATCCACCGGGGAGCTGTTTTTT. Its translation: CASSVEVLGDLSTGELFF.